The 30 T cell receptor beta chains below come from one sample, sequenced in a study of T cell responses to AZD1222 COVID-19 vaccine (dated by TCRdb to the early 2020s). The library was built by means of the immunoSEQ multiplex PCR assay. TCRdb retrieved this table from immuneACCESS and kept in-frame rearrangements only. Not all clones are present; in checked studies, unresolved V genes account for under half, and no reason is known for the remainder. Present in this sample are 15,000 or so clones, less than 85% of which were seen just once. 39% of the sample belongs to the ten largest clones. The time point label, read with the paper, signifies: about 28 days (+/-7) after the second vaccine dose. The input for sequencing was peripheral blood, taken 28 days after the second AZD1222 dose. The receptors were sampled from an adult who received the AZD1222 COVID-19 vaccine.

In this sample, this clone turned up once. The CDR3, as DNA: TGTGCCAGCAGTCGAATTCAGGACGGGTCCACCATATATTTT. This translates into CASSRIQDGSTIYF. This chain joins TRBV6-5 and TRBJ1-3, with D uncertain. With 5 bases removed from V and 9 bases from J, the gap between germline ends came to 17 bases. CDR1 is MNHEY, CDR2 SVGAGI, per germline. CDR3 length: 14 amino acids.

V usage is TRBV7-2 and J usage is TRBJ2-7, with no clear D. Germline lookup yields CDR1 SGHTA and CDR2 FQGNSA. V was clipped by 6 bases and J by 3 bases, with 6 bases between them. This CDR3 is built from 11 residues. The CDR3 is CASSPFYEQYF. The CDR3 DNA follows: TGTGCCAGCAGTCCGTTCTACGAGCAGTACTTC. Together with reference TRBV7-2 and TRBJ2-7, the CDR3 gives the full variable domain: GAGVSQSPSNKVTEKGKDVELRCDPISGHTALYWYRQSLGQGLEFLIYFQGNSAPDKSGLPSDRFSAERTGGSVSTLTIQRTQQEDSAVYLCASSPFYEQYFGPGTRLTVT.

V gene TRBV10-3 combines with J gene TRBJ1-1; a weak D match, TRBD1 (5 bases). Trimming pared 5 bases from V and 1 base from J, leaving 14 bases between. The CDR3 is 15 residues long. The germline V gene has CDR1 ENHRY and CDR2 SYGVKD. CDR3 in DNA: TGTGCCATCAGTCCCCGAGGCGGGGCGAACACTGAAGCTTTCTTT. Its protein is CAISPRGGANTEAFF.

The chain combines TRBV5-4 with TRBJ2-7; TRBD2 matches at 11 bases. CDR3 length: 16 amino acids. Germline CDR1 and CDR2: SGHNT and YYREEE (reference sequence). With 4 bases clipped from V and 2 bases from J, the junction kept 8 bases outside the gene matches. The CDR3 spells CASSADGTSGPYEQYF. The CDR3 nucleotides read TGTGCCAGCAGCGCCGACGGGACTAGCGGACCCTACGAGCAGTACTTC.

As DNA, the CDR3 is TGTGCCTGGACAATCGGGGCGCGCACTGAAGCTTTCTTT. It codes for CAWTIGARTEAFF. The rearrangement uses TRBV30 and TRBJ1-1, with a weak D call TRBD1 (5 bases). The germline gives CDR1 GTSNPN, CDR2 SVGIG (reference sequence). V was cut by 4 bases and J by 4 bases, with 13 bases left in between. The CDR3 totals 13 residues. The entire variable domain, with the rest obtained from reference TRBV30 and TRBJ1-1, is as follows: SQTIHQWPATLVQPVGSPLSLECTVEGTSNPNLYWYRQAAGRGLQLLFYSVGIGQISSEVPQNLSASRPQDRQFILSSKKLLLSDSGFYLCAWTIGARTEAFFGQGTRLTVV.

The V gene is TRBV30, the J gene TRBJ2-1, with 12 bases aligning to TRBD2. V lost 4 bases and J lost 2; bases outside the gene matches: 6. Germline V gene data show CDR1 as GTSNPN and CDR2 as SVGIG (reference sequence). The CDR3 extends over 16 amino acids. The CDR3 protein is CAWKWTSGITYNEQFF. CDR3 in DNA: TGTGCCTGGAAATGGACTAGCGGGATTACCTACAATGAGCAGTTCTTC.

V gene TRBV19 combines with J gene TRBJ2-7; 9 bases align to TRBD2. J was trimmed by 0 bases and V by 5 bases; bases with no gene match: 2. Germline values: CDR1 LNHDA, CDR2 SQIVND (reference sequence). The CDR3 extends over 14 amino acids. The chain's CDR3 is CASSRLADSYEQYF. DNA of the CDR3: TGTGCCAGTAGTCGACTAGCGGACTCCTACGAGCAGTACTTC.

The chain employs TRBV5-6 and TRBJ1-6, with D possibly matching TRBD1 (5 bases). CDR1 is SGHDT, CDR2 YYEEEE, per germline. This CDR3 spans 15 amino acids. Trimming left V 4 bases short and J 7 bases short, with 15 bases between. The CDR3 loop reads CASSGRDRYNSPLHF. DNA for the CDR3: TGTGCCAGCAGCGGAAGGGACCGATACAATTCACCCCTCCACTTT.

The chain joins TRBV7-7 to TRBJ2-1; 8 nucleotides line up with TRBD2. V was clipped by 1 base and J by 7 bases; unmatched bases: 3. The germline V gene encodes CDR1 SSHAT and CDR2 FNYEAQ (reference sequence). The length of the CDR3 is 14 residues. The CDR3 DNA reads as TGTGCCAGCAGCTTAGGCGGGGGGCAAAATGAGCAGTTCTTC. This codes for CASSLGGGQNEQFF. Supplemented by reference TRBV7-7 and TRBJ2-1, the full variable domain reads GAGVSQSPRYKVTKRGQDVTLRCDPISSHATLYWYQQALGQGPEFLTYFNYEAQPDKSGLPSDRFSAERPEGSISTLTIQRTEQRDSAMYRCASSLGGGQNEQFFGPGTRLTVL.

This chain links TRBV5-6 with TRBJ2-2; D is unresolved. Germline V gene data show CDR1 as SGHDT and CDR2 as YYEEEE. The CDR3 covers 14 residues. V lost 2 bases and J lost 5, with 10 bases in between. The CDR3, as DNA: TGTGCCAGCAGCTTCGGACGCCTTACCGGGGAGCTGTTTTTT. Its translation: CASSFGRLTGELFF.

The genes are TRBV10-3 and TRBJ1-5; 7 bases are shared with TRBD1. J was trimmed by 0 bases and V by 2 bases; bases with no gene match: 4. The CDR3 contains 16 residues. The germline CDR1 and CDR2 sequences are ENHRY and SYGVKD. The CDR3 DNA reads as TGTGCCATCAGTGAGGCCGGGACAGCTAGCAATCAGCCCCAGCATTTT. Residues: CAISEAGTASNQPQHF.

The J gene is TRBJ1-5, the V gene TRBV4-1; D unclear. Germline CDR1 reads MGHRA; CDR2 reads YSYEKL. The CDR3 is 16 amino acids. V gave up 0 bases and J gave up 6 bases, with 15 bases separating them. This CDR3 reads CASSQDAGSVRQPQHF. As DNA, the CDR3 is TGCGCCAGCAGCCAAGATGCAGGCTCCGTGCGTCAGCCCCAGCATTTT.

The chain is built from TRBV11-2 and TRBJ2-7, with D perhaps matching TRBD1 (5 bases). Trimming shortened V by 5 bases and J by 7 bases, and 18 bases separated the two germline ends. CDR1 SGHAT and CDR2 FQNNGV come from the germline V gene. The CDR3 sequence is 14 residues long. This CDR3 is CASSTGNRGQEQYF. The CDR3 DNA reads TGTGCCAGCAGCACCGGAAACCGCGGACAAGAGCAGTACTTC. Drawing the rest from reference TRBV11-2 and TRBJ2-7, the complete variable domain is EAGVAQSPRYKIIEKRQSVAFWCNPISGHATLYWYQQILGQGPKLLIQFQNNGVVDDSQLPKDRFSAERLKGVDSTLKIQPAKLEDSAVYLCASSTGNRGQEQYFGPGTRLTVT.

The chain is built from TRBV4-1 and TRBJ2-7; 7 bases agree with TRBD1. Per the germline V gene, CDR1 is MGHRA and CDR2 is YSYEKL. This CDR3 region has 14 residues. V lost 0 bases and J lost 3; bases outside the gene matches: 2. In nucleotides, the CDR3 is TGCGCCAGCAGCCAAGACAGGGGGTACTACGAGCAGTACTTC. Translation gives CASSQDRGYYEQYF.

The rearrangement links TRBV11-1 to TRBJ2-7, with D perhaps TRBD2 (6 bases). Trimming stripped 3 bases from V and 5 bases from J, with 14 bases between. CDR1 and CDR2 (germline): SGHAT, FQDESV (reference sequence). The CDR3 sequence is 14 residues long. The DNA for the CDR3 is TGTGCCAGCAGCTTCTCCTCCTGGACTAACGAGCAGTACTTC. Its translation: CASSFSSWTNEQYF.

The V gene is TRBV7-8, the J gene TRBJ2-7, with 9 bases lining up with TRBD1. The germline V gene encodes CDR1 SGHVS and CDR2 FQNEAQ. The CDR3 covers 15 residues. With V trimmed by 3 bases and J by 5 bases, 8 bases remained unmatched. This CDR3 is CASSLGGQGGHEQYF. The CDR3 region has the DNA TGTGCCAGCAGCTTGGGGGGACAGGGTGGGCACGAGCAGTACTTC. Full variable domain (outside the CDR3, taken from reference TRBV7-8 and TRBJ2-7): GAGVSQSPRYKVAKRGQDVALRCDPISGHVSLFWYQQALGQGPEFLTYFQNEAQLDKSGLPSDRFFAERPEGSVSTLKIQRTQQEDSAVYLCASSLGGQGGHEQYFGPGTRLTVT.

This clone has just a few counts. This chain uses TRBV12-5 with TRBJ1-5; no firm D call. V lost 5 bases, J lost 4 bases, and 12 bases lay in between. Looked up from germline, CDR1 is LGHNT and CDR2 is FRNRAP. This CDR3 comprises 14 residues. In nucleotides, the CDR3 is TGTGCTAGTGGTCCGGGAGGACTTAATCAGCCCCAGCATTTT. Encoded protein: CASGPGGLNQPQHF.

J is TRBJ2-7 and V is TRBV27; 12 bases agree with TRBD2. From germline, CDR1 is MNHEY and CDR2 SMNVEV (reference sequence). J was trimmed by 1 base and V by 8 bases; bases with no gene match: 6. The CDR3 contains 15 residues. CDR3 in amino acids: CASCPGLAGSYEQYF. The CDR3 DNA reads as TGTGCCAGCTGCCCCGGACTAGCGGGATCCTACGAGCAGTACTTC.

V gene TRBV6-2 or TRBV6-3 combines with J gene TRBJ1-5; D gene uncertain. V lost 5 bases and J 2 bases, leaving 10 bases between the germline ends. This CDR3 comprises 14 residues. Looked up from germline, CDR1 is MNHEY and CDR2 is SVGEGT. The CDR3 DNA is TGTGCCAGCAGTCTACAGAGTCGCAATCAGCCCCAGCATTTT. This sequence encodes CASSLQSRNQPQHF.

The chain uses TRBV18 and TRBJ2-3; the match to TRBD2 covers 9 bases. Trimming cost V 1 base and J 2 bases; bases outside gene matches: 4. The germline V gene has CDR1 KGHSH and CDR2 LQKENI. The CDR3 spans 16 residues. This CDR3 reads CASSPLPSGNTDTQYF. The CDR3 region has the DNA TGTGCCAGCTCACCACTCCCTAGCGGGAACACAGATACGCAGTATTTT. Complete variable domain (other parts from reference TRBV18 and TRBJ2-3): NAGVMQNPRHLVRRRGQEARLRCSPMKGHSHVYWYRQLPEEGLKFMVYLQKENIIDESGMPKERFSAEFPKEGPSILRIQQVVRGDSAAYFCASSPLPSGNTDTQYFGPGTRLTVL.

The V call is TRBV4-1, the J call TRBJ2-7; D remains ambiguous. CDR1 is MGHRA, CDR2 YSYEKL, per germline. The CDR3 spans 14 residues. The V gene lost 0 bases and the J gene lost 5 bases, with 11 bases spanning the gap. The CDR3 region is CASSQDAGRDEQYF. In DNA, the CDR3 is TGCGCCAGCAGCCAAGATGCAGGTCGAGACGAGCAGTACTTC.

The rearrangement joins TRBV25-1 to TRBJ1-1; TRBD1 matches at 9 bases. Germline V gene lookup returns CDR1 MGHDK and CDR2 SYGVNS. V lost 3 bases and J lost 5; bases outside the gene matches: 7. The CDR3 runs to 15 residues. CDR3: CASSDRTGVGTEAFF. CDR3 nucleotide sequence: TGTGCCAGCAGTGACAGGACAGGGGTCGGGACTGAAGCTTTCTTT.

V is TRBV24-1 and J is TRBJ2-1; D perhaps matches TRBD1 (6 bases). CDR1 KGHDR and CDR2 SFDVKD come from the germline V gene. V lost 2 bases and J lost 4, with 14 bases in between. The CDR3 sequence is 16 residues long. CDR3 sequence (DNA): TGTGCCACCAGTGATTCCGGGACATCGCCGTACAATGAGCAGTTCTTC. The encoded protein is CATSDSGTSPYNEQFF.

The chain carries TRBV5-5 and TRBJ1-1; no definite D call. The CDR3 sequence is 13 residues long. Deletions cut 6 bases from V and 2 bases from J, with 11 bases between. Germline V gene sequence: CDR1 SGHKS, CDR2 YYEKEE (reference sequence). In DNA, the CDR3 is TGTGCCAGCACGAATGACCTTAACACTGAAGCTTTCTTT. It is translated as CASTNDLNTEAFF.

The gene calls are TRBV10-3 and TRBJ2-7; D is perhaps TRBD2 (5 bases). Germline-derived CDR1 and CDR2 are ENHRY and SYGVKD. This CDR3 has 12 residues. V was clipped by 4 bases and J by 6 bases, with 10 bases between them. The CDR3 DNA is TGTGCCATCAGTGGACACGCGGGCGAGCAGTACTTC. It yields the protein CAISGHAGEQYF.

This clone was counted once. The J gene is TRBJ1-5, the V gene TRBV12-3 or TRBV12-4, with D uncertain. Trimming stripped 1 base from V and 7 bases from J, with 8 bases between. CDR3 size: 13 residues. The chain's CDR3 is CASSLGTPQPQHF. Here the CDR3 DNA reads TGTGCCAGCAGTTTAGGAACGCCGCAGCCCCAGCATTTT.

This chain joins TRBV4-3 and TRBJ2-7; D unclear. CDR3 length equals 13 residues. Germline-derived CDR1 and CDR2 are LGHNA and YSLEER. V was shortened by 0 bases and J by 3 bases, with 6 bases between the two germline ends. The CDR3 is CASSQDLIYEQYF. CDR3 sequence (DNA): TGCGCCAGCAGCCAAGATCTGATCTACGAGCAGTACTTC.

The chain carries TRBV28 and TRBJ1-1; possibly TRBD1 for D (6 bases). The length of the CDR3 is 13 residues. The germline gives CDR1 MDHEN, CDR2 SYDVKM. With 5 bases removed from V and 3 bases from J, the gap between germline ends came to 10 bases. Here the CDR3 DNA reads TGTGCCAGCAGTGGACAGAGGTACACTGAAGCTTTCTTT. Encoded protein: CASSGQRYTEAFF.

The chain combines TRBV6-2 or TRBV6-3 with TRBJ2-7, with TRBD2 matching over 14 bases. The CDR3 covers 18 residues. The trim removed 5 bases at V and 5 bases at J, leaving 14 bases unmatched. Germline values: CDR1 MNHEY, CDR2 SVGEGT. CDR3 nucleotides: TGTGCCAGCAGTCAACAACCGGGACTAGCGGGAGAGCCCCACGAGCAGTACTTC. It encodes CASSQQPGLAGEPHEQYF.

The rearrangement uses TRBV5-6 and TRBJ2-7; 9 bases align to TRBD1. Unmatched junction bases numbered 10, after V lost 5 bases and J lost 4 bases. In germline, CDR1 is SGHDT, CDR2 YYEEEE. This CDR3 comprises 15 residues. This CDR3 reads CASRAPGQGTYEQYF. Here the CDR3 DNA reads TGTGCCAGCAGGGCTCCGGGACAGGGAACGTACGAGCAGTACTTC. Drawing the rest from reference TRBV5-6 and TRBJ2-7, the complete variable domain is DAGVTQSPTHLIKTRGQQVTLRCSPKSGHDTVSWYQQALGQGPQFIFQYYEEEERQRGNFPDRFSGHQFPNYSSELNVNALLLGDSALYLCASRAPGQGTYEQYFGPGTRLTVT.